Only a few counts were recorded for the clone carrying this TCR beta chain. The entry originates in a study of blood T cell repertoires in COVID-19. Whole-study context: Nucleic acid was either cDNA or gDNA, and it came from T cells, B-cell-depleted T cells, or PBMCs.

Produced via immunoSEQ multiplex PCR; TCRdb's table is partial and in-frame only. There are a few hundred thousand clones in the sample; approximately 91% occur only once, and 2% to 2.5% lies in the top ten. Germline V gives CDR1 SGHAT, CDR2 FQNNGV. The CDR3 contains 13 residues. V gave up 4 bases and J gave up 5 bases, with 11 bases separating them. This clonotype originated in a man aged 45-60 years with acute or convalescent COVID-19. The V call is TRBV11-2, the J call TRBJ1-1; a possible D gene is TRBD1 (5 bases). The sequenced sample was peripheral blood. DNA for the CDR3: TGTGCCAGCAGCTCCCAGGGTGGGACTGAAGCTTTCTTT. This encodes CASSSQGGTEAFF.